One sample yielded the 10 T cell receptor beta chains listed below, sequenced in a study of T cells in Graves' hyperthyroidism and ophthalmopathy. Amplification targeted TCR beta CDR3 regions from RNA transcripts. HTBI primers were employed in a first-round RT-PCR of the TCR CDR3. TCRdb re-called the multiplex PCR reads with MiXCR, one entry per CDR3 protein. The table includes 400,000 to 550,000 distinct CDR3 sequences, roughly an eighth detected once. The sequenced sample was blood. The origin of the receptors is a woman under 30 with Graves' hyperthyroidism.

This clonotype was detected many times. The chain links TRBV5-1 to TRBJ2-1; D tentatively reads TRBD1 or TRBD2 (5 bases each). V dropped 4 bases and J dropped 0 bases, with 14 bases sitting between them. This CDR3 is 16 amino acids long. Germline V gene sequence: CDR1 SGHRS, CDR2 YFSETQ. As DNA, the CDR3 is TGCGCCAGCAGCGCTCGGGGCACTAACTCCTACAATGAGCAGTTCTTC. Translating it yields CASSARGTNSYNEQFF.

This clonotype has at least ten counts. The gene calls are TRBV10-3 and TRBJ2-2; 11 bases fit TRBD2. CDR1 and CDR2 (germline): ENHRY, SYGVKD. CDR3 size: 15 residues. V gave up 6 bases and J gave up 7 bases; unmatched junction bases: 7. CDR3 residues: CAISRLAGLDGELFF. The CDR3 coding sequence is TGTGCCATCAGCCGACTAGCGGGACTGGACGGGGAGCTGTTTTTT.

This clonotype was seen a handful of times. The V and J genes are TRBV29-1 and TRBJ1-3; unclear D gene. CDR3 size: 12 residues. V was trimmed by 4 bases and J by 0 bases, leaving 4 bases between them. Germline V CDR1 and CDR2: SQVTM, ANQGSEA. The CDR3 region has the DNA TGCAGCGTTGGTCCCTCTGGAAACACCATATATTTT. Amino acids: CSVGPSGNTIYF.

This chain's CDR3 is CASSFDRGVRQPQHF. For the CDR3, the DNA is TGTGCCAGCAGTTTCGACAGGGGAGTTCGGCAGCCCCAGCATTTT. The chain combines TRBV12-3 or TRBV12-4 with TRBJ1-5, with TRBD1 matching over 8 bases. CDR3 length: 15 amino acids. V lost 3 bases and J lost 7; bases outside the gene matches: 8.

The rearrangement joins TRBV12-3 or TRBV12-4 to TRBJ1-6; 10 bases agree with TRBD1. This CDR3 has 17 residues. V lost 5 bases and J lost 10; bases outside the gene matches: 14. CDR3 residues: CASSLYAGTGASSPLHF. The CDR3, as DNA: TGTGCCAGCAGTCTTTATGCGGGGACAGGGGCTTCCTCACCCCTCCACTTT.

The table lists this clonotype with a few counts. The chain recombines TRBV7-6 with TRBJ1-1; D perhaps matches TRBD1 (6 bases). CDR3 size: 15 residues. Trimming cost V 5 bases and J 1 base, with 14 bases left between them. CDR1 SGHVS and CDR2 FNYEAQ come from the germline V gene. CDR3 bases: TGTGCCAGCAGCGCACAGGGAGGAGGGAACACTGAAGCTTTCTTT. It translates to CASSAQGGGNTEAFF.

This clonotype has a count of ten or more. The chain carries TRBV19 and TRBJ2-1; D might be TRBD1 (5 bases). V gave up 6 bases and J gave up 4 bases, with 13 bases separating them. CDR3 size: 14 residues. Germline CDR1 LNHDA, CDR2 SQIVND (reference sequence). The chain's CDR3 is CASRYHQGYNEQFF. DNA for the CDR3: TGTGCCAGTAGATACCATCAGGGTTACAATGAGCAGTTCTTC.

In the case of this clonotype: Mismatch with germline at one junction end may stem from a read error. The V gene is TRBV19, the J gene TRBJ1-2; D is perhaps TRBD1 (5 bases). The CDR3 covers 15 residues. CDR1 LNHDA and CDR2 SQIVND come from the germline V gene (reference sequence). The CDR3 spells CASSIGQGTGYGFTF. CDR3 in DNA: TGTGCCAGTAGTATTGGGCAGGGTACGGGTTATGGCTTCACCTTC.

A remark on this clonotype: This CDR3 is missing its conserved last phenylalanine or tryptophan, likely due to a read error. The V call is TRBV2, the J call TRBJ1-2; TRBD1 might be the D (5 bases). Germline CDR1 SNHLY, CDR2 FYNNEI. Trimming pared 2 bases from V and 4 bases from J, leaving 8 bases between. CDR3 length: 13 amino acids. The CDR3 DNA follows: TGTGCCAGCAGTGAACGGGGACCCTATGGCTACACCCTC. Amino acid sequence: CASSERGPYGYTL.

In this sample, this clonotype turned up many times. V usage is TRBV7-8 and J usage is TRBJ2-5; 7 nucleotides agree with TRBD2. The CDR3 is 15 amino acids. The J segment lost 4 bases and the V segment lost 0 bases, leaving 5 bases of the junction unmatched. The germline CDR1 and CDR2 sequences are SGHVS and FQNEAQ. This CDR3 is CASSLAQREGETQYF. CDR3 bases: TGTGCCAGCAGCTTAGCCCAGCGGGAAGGAGAGACCCAGTACTTC.